These 20 T cell receptor beta chains were all obtained from the same sample, sequenced in a study of blood T cell repertoires in COVID-19. Profiling relied on immunoSEQ multiplex PCR, and the TCRdb table lists in-frame clones only, not all of them. The repertoire holds 150,000 or so clones, with 84% as singletons. Sequenced input: PBMCs or T cells enriched from blood (not recorded which). These receptors came from a woman between 45 and 65 years old who had been exposed to COVID-19.

V is TRBV3-1 (or the pseudogene TRBV3-2) and J is TRBJ2-5; TRBD1 might be the D (6 bases). The germline CDR1 and CDR2 sequences are LGHDT and YNNKEL (reference sequence). The CDR3 contains 17 residues. Trimming cost V 4 bases and J 3 bases, with 21 bases left between them. CDR3 sequence: CASSLLPTRGVKETQYF. CDR3 sequence (DNA): TGTGCCAGCAGCCTTCTCCCGACCAGGGGTGTAAAAGAGACCCAGTACTTC.

V is TRBV7-2 and J is TRBJ1-1, with a weak D call TRBD1 (6 bases). Trimming stripped 4 bases from V and 1 base from J, with 13 bases between. Germline V gene lookup returns CDR1 SGHTA and CDR2 FQGNSA. The CDR3 has 15 amino acids. As DNA, the CDR3 is TGTGCCAGCAGCTCGTCAGGGGCCCGGAACACTGAAGCTTTCTTT. Its translation: CASSSSGARNTEAFF.

The rearrangement joins TRBV21-1 to TRBJ2-2; TRBD1 reflects the table's D call only, with no check against the DNA. TRBV21-1 counts as a pseudogene. The CDR3 runs to 14 residues. This CDR3 reads CASSHRQDTGELFF. In nucleotides, the CDR3 is TGTGCCAGCAGCCATAGACAGGACACCGGGGAGCTGTTTTTT.

The V and J genes are TRBV19 and TRBJ1-1, with D possibly TRBD1 on 5 matching bases. Trimming cost V 3 bases and J 1 base, with 12 bases left between them. Per the germline V gene, CDR1 is LNHDA and CDR2 is SQIVND (reference sequence). The CDR3 is 15 amino acids. The DNA for the CDR3 is TGTGCCAGTAGTATTTCAGGGTCGCGGAACACTGAAGCTTTCTTT. Amino acids: CASSISGSRNTEAFF.

V and J are TRBV5-4 and TRBJ2-2, with D perhaps TRBD2 (6 bases). Per germline, CDR1 SGHNT and CDR2 YYREEE (reference sequence). The length of the CDR3 is 13 residues. Trimming cost V 4 bases and J 8 bases, with 12 bases left between them. CDR3 nucleotide sequence: TGTGCCAGCAGCGCGGGACCTTATGGGGAGCTGTTTTTT. Its translation is CASSAGPYGELFF.

This clone was seen only once. This sequence joins TRBV9 and TRBJ2-7; 9 nucleotides line up with TRBD1. In germline, CDR1 is SGDLS, CDR2 YYNGEE. Trimming took 4 bases from V and 4 from J; bases not matched to a gene: 3. This CDR3 region has 13 residues. The CDR3 here is CASSHGQGYEQYF. For the CDR3, the DNA is TGTGCCAGCAGCCACGGACAGGGGTACGAGCAGTACTTC.

The chain is built from TRBV5-4 and TRBJ2-3; 7 nucleotides align to TRBD1. The V gene's germline CDR1 is SGHNT and CDR2 YYREEE (reference sequence). This CDR3 is built from 16 residues. Trimming at V came to 0 bases and at J to 5 bases, leaving 9 bases not matched to a gene. CDR3 residues: CASSLAYRQGIDTQYF. The CDR3 DNA reads as TGTGCCAGCAGCTTGGCCTACAGACAGGGTATAGATACGCAGTATTTT.

CDR3 sequence: CATSREVAGGNYGYTF. The CDR3 nucleotides read TGTGCCACCAGCAGAGAAGTGGCGGGGGGAAACTATGGCTACACCTTC. The chain has TRBV15 and TRBJ1-2, with D maybe TRBD1 (5 bases). The CDR3 is made up of 16 amino acids. Germline V gives CDR1 LNHNV, CDR2 YYDKDF (reference sequence). V gave up 0 bases and J gave up 2 bases, with 13 bases separating them.

This sequence joins TRBV30 and TRBJ1-1; D might be TRBD1 (6 bases). The CDR3 is made up of 11 amino acids. Germline V gene sequence: CDR1 GTSNPN, CDR2 SVGIG (reference sequence). Trimming left V 4 bases short and J 10 bases short, with 13 bases between. The CDR3 DNA reads as TGTGCCTGGATGGGAAGGGGGGGAGCTTTCTTT. Residues: CAWMGRGGAFF.

The chain joins TRBV7-2 to TRBJ1-6; D is possibly TRBD1 (5 bases). The germline V and J ends were trimmed by 1 base and 6 bases, with 13 bases remaining between them. CDR1 and CDR2 from the germline V gene are SGHTA and FQGNSA. The CDR3 has 16 residues. DNA of the CDR3: TGTGCCAGCAGCTTAGGCGCGTTGGGGCCTAATTCACCCCTCCACTTT. Its protein is CASSLGALGPNSPLHF.

This chain uses TRBV19 with TRBJ2-5, with TRBD2 as a possible D gene (7 bases). The V gene's germline CDR1 is LNHDA and CDR2 SQIVND (reference sequence). Trimming cost V 0 bases and J 4 bases, with 12 bases left between them. The CDR3 length is 15 residues. In DNA, the CDR3 is TGTGCCAGTAGTATAGATCGGAGGGGGGGAGAGACCCAGTACTTC. It encodes CASSIDRRGGETQYF.

This clone showed up just once. The chain employs TRBV9 and TRBJ1-6; 11 positions agree with TRBD1. V trimming: 7 bases; J trimming: 10 bases; junction bases outside the gene matches: 4. This CDR3 has 13 residues. Germline V CDR1 and CDR2: SGDLS, YYNGEE. CDR3 in DNA: TGTGCCAGCGGGGACAGGGGGTTATCACCCCTCCACTTT. Protein: CASGDRGLSPLHF.

This clone is a singleton in its sample. This chain links TRBV12-5 with TRBJ2-1, with TRBD2 identical over 7 bases. Losses at the gene ends were 3 bases for V and 6 bases for J; bases not matched to a gene: 8. The CDR3 loop spans 15 amino acids. Germline CDR1 LGHNT, CDR2 FRNRAP. The CDR3 nucleotides read TGTGCTAGTGGTTTCGGACAAGGGAGGGTCAATGAGCAGTTCTTC. This translates into CASGFGQGRVNEQFF.

This clone came up many times. V usage is TRBV25-1 and J usage is TRBJ1-6, with 12 bases matching TRBD1. The length of the CDR3 is 15 residues. V dropped 7 bases and J dropped 10; count of bases not matched to a gene: 8. Looked up from germline, CDR1 is MGHDK and CDR2 is SYGVNS. This CDR3 is CASNTGTGGLSPLHF. The CDR3 nucleotides are TGTGCCAGCAACACCGGGACAGGGGGCCTCTCACCCCTCCACTTT.

V usage is TRBV5-8 and J usage is TRBJ2-3; 9 nucleotides agree with TRBD1. Looked up from germline, CDR1 is SGHTS and CDR2 is YDEGEE. The CDR3 spans 15 residues. V shed 4 bases and J 2 bases; nucleotides not matched to a gene: 5. The CDR3 DNA follows: TGTGCCAGCAGCCTAGGACAGGGGTCCACAGATACGCAGTATTTT. Amino acid sequence: CASSLGQGSTDTQYF.

The chain recombines TRBV28 with TRBJ2-5; the D gene is possibly TRBD2 (6 bases). This CDR3 is built from 15 residues. Trimming pared 3 bases from V and 4 bases from J, leaving 15 bases between. Germline values: CDR1 MDHEN, CDR2 SYDVKM. The CDR3 DNA sequence: TGTGCCAGCAGTTTGACCGCCGGGGGAAGAGAGACCCAGTACTTC. This sequence encodes CASSLTAGGRETQYF.

This clone was seen many times. The genes are TRBV5-1 and TRBJ1-2; no definite D call. With 0 bases removed from V and 2 bases from J, the gap between germline ends came to 11 bases. The CDR3 loop spans 15 amino acids. The germline CDR1 and CDR2 sequences are SGHRS and YFSETQ. CDR3 region: CASSLGAGANYGYTF. CDR3 sequence (DNA): TGCGCCAGCAGCTTGGGTGCGGGTGCCAACTATGGCTACACCTTC.

The rearrangement joins TRBV7-9 to TRBJ1-1; 8 bases are a match to TRBD1. This CDR3 is built from 17 residues. V gave up 6 bases and J gave up 3 bases; unmatched junction bases: 15. The germline V gene has CDR1 SEHNR and CDR2 FQNEAQ (reference sequence). CDR3 sequence (DNA): TGTGCCAGCAGGCAGTTCTCCGGGACAGGCCGATACACTGAAGCTTTCTTT. This sequence encodes CASRQFSGTGRYTEAFF.

CDR3 in DNA: TGTGCCAGTACCTCCCTCGGTGTTGGTCAGGGCAGGGGCTACACCTTC. It specifies CASTSLGVGQGRGYTF. The rearrangement links TRBV19 to TRBJ1-2, with D possibly matching TRBD1 (5 bases). V shed 7 bases and J shed 8 bases, with 26 bases lying between them. Germline CDR1 is LNHDA and CDR2 is SQIVND (reference sequence). The CDR3 spans 16 residues.

This clone was observed a single time. The gene calls are TRBV6-5 and TRBJ1-1; no reliable D call. The CDR3 contains 14 residues. The germline V gene has CDR1 MNHEY and CDR2 SVGAGI. V was cut by 8 bases and J by 5 bases, with 18 bases left in between. The CDR3 DNA reads as TGTGCCAGCCGATTACAGCCGACCGGTACTGAAGCTTTCTTT. Its translation: CASRLQPTGTEAFF.